This T cell receptor (beta chain) emerged from a study of identical twins. V was clipped by 4 bases and J by 0 bases, with 16 bases between them. The CDR3 length is 16 residues. The V gene's germline CDR1 is DFQATT and CDR2 SNEGSKA (reference sequence). MiXCR was run by TCRdb on the 5' RACE reads, yielding one entry per CDR3 protein. The table shows 250,000 or so distinct CDR3 sequences, with over 9.5% occurring only once. This clonotype occurred a few times. The sample was also linked to a second study, of yellow fever vaccine responses in identical twins.

The specimen sequenced was memory (CD45RO+) T cells sorted from blood. V usage is TRBV20-1 and J usage is TRBJ1-5; a possible D gene is TRBD1 (6 bases). This clonotype was obtained from a woman aged 18 to 35 in good health. This CDR3 is CSATPLRQVSNQPQHF. The CDR3 nucleotides read TGCAGTGCTACTCCCCTCCGACAGGTTAGCAATCAGCCCCAGCATTTT.